Sequencing of this TCR beta chain was carried out in a study of cytomegalovirus exposure and HLA in healthy donors. Study-wide findings and caveats: Sequencing artifact likely explains a cluster of highly shared sequence variants. An analysis done earlier found most TCR beta V segments productive about 87% or about 30% of the time. Follow-up analysis later connected one missense variant in DCLRE1C with trimming of TCR beta V- and J-genes.

Comment on this clone: Its antigen remains unidentified.

Primers: 60 Vbeta forward and 13 Jbeta reverse. Sequenced by immunoSEQ multiplex PCR; TCRdb stores in-frame clones only, minus some. The table has around 300,000 clones, around 90% seen once. Trimming at V came to 10 bases and at J to 0 bases, leaving 11 bases not matched to a gene. Germline CDR1 and CDR2: MNHEY and SMNVEV (reference sequence). The CDR3 length is 15 residues. The gene calls are TRBV27 and TRBJ2-7; 8 nucleotides match TRBD1. The source of this sequence is a woman younger than 30 in good health and CMV-seronegative. What was sequenced was PBMCs. This CDR3 reads CAILGTGLSSYEQYF. The DNA of the CDR3 is TGTGCCATCCTCGGGACAGGCCTCAGCTCCTACGAGCAGTACTTC.